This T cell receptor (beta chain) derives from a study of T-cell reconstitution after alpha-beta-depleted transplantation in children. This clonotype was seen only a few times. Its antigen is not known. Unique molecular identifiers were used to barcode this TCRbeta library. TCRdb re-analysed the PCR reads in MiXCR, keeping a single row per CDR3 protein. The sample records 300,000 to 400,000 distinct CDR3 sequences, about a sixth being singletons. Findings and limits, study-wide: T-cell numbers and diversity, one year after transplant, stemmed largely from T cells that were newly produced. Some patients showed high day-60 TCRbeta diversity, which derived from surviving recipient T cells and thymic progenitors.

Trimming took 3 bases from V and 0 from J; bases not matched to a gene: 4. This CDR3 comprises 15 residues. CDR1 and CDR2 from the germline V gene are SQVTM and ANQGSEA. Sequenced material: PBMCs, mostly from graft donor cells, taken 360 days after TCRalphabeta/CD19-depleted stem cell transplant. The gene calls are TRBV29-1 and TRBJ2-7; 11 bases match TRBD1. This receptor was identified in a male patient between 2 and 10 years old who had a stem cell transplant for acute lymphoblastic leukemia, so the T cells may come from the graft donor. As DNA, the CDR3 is TGCAGCGTTGAGGGGACAGGGGGAAGCTCCTACGAGCAGTACTTC. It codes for CSVEGTGGSSYEQYF.